Shown below are 25 T cell receptor beta chains from a single sample sequenced in a study of response to subunit inactivated influenza vaccine. One entry per CDR3 protein results from TCRdb running MiXCR on the RT-PCR reads. The repertoire consists of just under 550,000 distinct CDR3 sequences, with 20% to 25% occurring once and the leading ten covering 2.8%. These same data were also listed under a study on T cells expressing NK-cell markers. That work adds: The cDNA for TCR beta came from 5'RACE template switching with UMIs.

Here the sequenced sample was CD4+ T cells sorted from PBMCs, taken about 13 days after vaccination. The source of these receptors is a man between 50 and 59 years old who received an inactivated influenza vaccine.

A single count supports this clonotype. This chain connects TRBV4-3 to TRBJ2-7, with 7 bases aligning to TRBD2. Trimming at V came to 0 bases and at J to 2 bases, leaving 1 base not matched to a gene. Germline V lookup: CDR1 LGHNA, CDR2 YSLEER. The length of the CDR3 is 14 residues. The CDR3 DNA reads as TGCGCCAGCAGCCAAGAAGCGGGGCCCTACGAGCAGTACTTC. It specifies CASSQEAGPYEQYF.

The J gene is TRBJ1-4, the V gene TRBV2, with unresolved D. Looked up from germline, CDR1 is SNHLY and CDR2 is FYNNEI. Trimming removed 4 bases from V and 5 bases from J, with 2 bases in between. The length of the CDR3 is 11 residues. CDR3 in DNA: TGTGCCAGCAGTGGGAATGAAAAACTGTTTTTT. This sequence encodes CASSGNEKLFF.

This clonotype showed up just a few times. The V call is TRBV11-2, the J call TRBJ2-1; 11 nucleotides agree with TRBD2. Per the germline V gene, CDR1 is SGHAT and CDR2 is FQNNGV. With 0 bases clipped from V and 9 bases from J, the junction kept 7 bases outside the gene matches. This CDR3 region has 16 residues. CDR3 DNA sequence: TGTGCCAGCAGCTTAGATATAACTAGCGGGAGCGGTGAGCAGTTCTTC. Amino acid sequence: CASSLDITSGSGEQFF.

V usage is TRBV20-1 and J usage is TRBJ2-5; 14 bases line up with TRBD2. Trimming took 0 bases from V and 5 from J; bases not matched to a gene: 11. The germline CDR1 and CDR2 sequences are DFQATT and SNEGSKA (reference sequence). The CDR3 totals 18 residues. CDR3 region: CSAREPPGLAGAGETQYF. CDR3 DNA: TGCAGTGCTAGAGAACCTCCGGGACTAGCGGGAGCAGGGGAGACCCAGTACTTC.

This CDR3 is CSARPAGDGEQYF. The CDR3 coding sequence is TGCAGTGCTAGACCAGCGGGAGATGGAGAGCAGTACTTC. The chain links TRBV20-1 to TRBJ2-7; 8 bases agree with TRBD2. With 2 bases clipped from V and 7 bases from J, the junction kept 7 bases outside the gene matches. Germline V lookup: CDR1 DFQATT, CDR2 SNEGSKA (reference sequence). The CDR3 has 13 residues.

The V gene is TRBV12-3 or TRBV12-4, the J gene TRBJ2-7; TRBD1 matches at 9 bases. V lost 6 bases and J lost 5; bases outside the gene matches: 11. The CDR3 sequence is 15 residues long. CDR3 residues: CASSLIGTGMDEQYF. CDR3 DNA sequence: TGTGCCAGCAGCCTCATCGGGACAGGGATGGACGAGCAGTACTTC.

The chain couples TRBV30 to TRBJ2-1; maybe TRBD2 (5 bases). Germline V CDR1 and CDR2: GTSNPN, SVGIG (reference sequence). The CDR3 is made up of 14 amino acids. Trimming took 5 bases from V and 0 from J, leaving 11 bases between them. CDR3 residues: CAWQHGSSYNEQFF. DNA for the CDR3: TGTGCCTGGCAACATGGGAGCTCCTACAATGAGCAGTTCTTC.

V gene TRBV6-5 combines with J gene TRBJ2-3; TRBD1 matches at 9 bases. This CDR3 spans 16 amino acids. The V and J ends lost 0 bases and 1 base, in that order; junction bases with no gene match: 2. Germline loops: CDR1 MNHEY, CDR2 SVGAGI. In DNA, the CDR3 is TGTGCCAGCAGTTACTCGAGACAGGGGGGCACAGATACGCAGTATTTT. Translating it yields CASSYSRQGGTDTQYF.

There are many counts of this clonotype. The chain uses TRBV20-1 and TRBJ2-2; tentative D call: TRBD1 (6 bases). With 4 bases removed from V and 6 bases from J, the gap between germline ends came to 9 bases. CDR3 length equals 12 residues. CDR1 and CDR2 from the germline V gene are DFQATT and SNEGSKA (reference sequence). The chain's CDR3 is CSANRDPGELFF. The DNA of the CDR3 is TGCAGTGCTAACAGGGATCCCGGGGAGCTGTTTTTT.

The rearrangement links TRBV7-9 to TRBJ2-1, with D possibly being TRBD2 (5 bases). V gave up 5 bases and J gave up 7 bases, with 15 bases separating them. Germline-derived CDR1 and CDR2 are SEHNR and FQNEAQ (reference sequence). The CDR3 is 14 residues long. CDR3 DNA: TGTGCCAGCAGCCTTCGGGAAGAATGGAATGAGCAGTTCTTC. This sequence encodes CASSLREEWNEQFF.

This rearrangement joins TRBV6-4 to TRBJ2-7, with D unclear. The germline V gene encodes CDR1 MRHNA and CDR2 SNTAGT. This CDR3 is built from 13 residues. V was clipped by 5 bases and J by 4 bases, with 12 bases between them. The CDR3: CASSYVEGYEQYF. The CDR3 nucleotides read TGTGCCAGCAGTTACGTAGAAGGATACGAGCAGTACTTC.

This rearrangement joins TRBV29-1 to TRBJ1-1; 11 bases align to TRBD1. The CDR3 contains 17 residues. Looked up from germline, CDR1 is SQVTM and CDR2 is ANQGSEA. The V gene end was trimmed by 4 bases and the J gene end by 0 bases; junction bases not matched to a gene: 10. The CDR3 nucleotides read TGCAGCGTTGGGGGGGACAGGGGGAAGAGGCTGAACACTGAAGCTTTCTTT. Protein product: CSVGGDRGKRLNTEAFF. The full variable domain, completed using reference TRBV29-1 and TRBJ1-1, is SAVISQKPSRDICQRGTSLTIQCQVDSQVTMMFWYRQQPGQSLTLIATANQGSEATYESGFVIDKFPISRPNLTFSTLTVSNMSPEDSSIYLCSVGGDRGKRLNTEAFFGQGTRLTVV.

This rearrangement joins TRBV6-1 to TRBJ1-1, with D unresolved. The CDR3 runs to 12 residues. CDR1 and CDR2 from the germline V gene are MNHNS and SASEGT. V was trimmed by 8 bases and J by 6 bases, leaving 13 bases between them. In DNA form, the CDR3 reads TGTGCCAGCTCGTGGGCCCTGGCTGAAGCTTTCTTT. Its translation is CASSWALAEAFF.

This clonotype appeared a few times. The chain uses TRBV3-1 and TRBJ2-7; D possibly corresponds to TRBD2 (5 bases). Between the trimmed V and J ends, which lost 3 bases and 2 bases, there was a span of 11 bases. Germline CDR1 is LGHDT and CDR2 is YNNKEL (reference sequence). CDR3 size: 14 residues. The CDR3 sequence: CASSQTGMAYEQYF. DNA for the CDR3: TGTGCCAGCAGCCAGACCGGGATGGCCTACGAGCAGTACTTC.

This rearrangement joins TRBV27 to TRBJ2-2, with D unclear. Germline CDR1 and CDR2: MNHEY and SMNVEV (reference sequence). V lost 8 bases and J 3 bases, leaving 10 bases between the germline ends. The CDR3 totals 13 residues. CDR3 sequence (DNA): TGTGCCAGCCAATACGGGTACACCGGGGAGCTGTTTTTT. Its translation is CASQYGYTGELFF.

This clonotype has a count of ten or more. This chain links TRBV20-1 with TRBJ2-3, with TRBD2 matching over 10 bases. The CDR3 has 16 residues. Per germline, CDR1 DFQATT and CDR2 SNEGSKA (reference sequence). J lost 3 bases, V lost 5 bases, and 11 bases had no gene match. CDR3 amino acids: CSASTILAGITDTQYF. CDR3 nucleotides: TGCAGTGCTTCCACAATACTAGCGGGAATAACAGATACGCAGTATTTT.

CDR3 sequence reads: CSVEQARGDTQYF. The CDR3 nucleotides read TGCAGCGTTGAACAGGCCAGGGGAGATACGCAGTATTTT. The chain is built from TRBV29-1 and TRBJ2-3, with D tentatively TRBD1 (6 bases). Germline V gene sequence: CDR1 SQVTM, CDR2 ANQGSEA. Trimming left V 2 bases short and J 5 bases short, with 11 bases between. The CDR3 contains 13 residues.

This chain uses TRBV5-1 with TRBJ2-1, with 7 bases that match TRBD1. This CDR3 has 15 residues. The germline V gene has CDR1 SGHRS and CDR2 YFSETQ. The V segment lost 0 bases and the J segment 3 bases; nucleotides outside the gene matches: 3. The CDR3 here is CASSLARTGYNEQFF. The CDR3 bases are TGCGCCAGCAGCTTGGCCCGGACAGGCTACAATGAGCAGTTCTTC.

The chain carries TRBV10-2 and TRBJ1-4; the D is unclear. Germline CDR1 and CDR2: WSHSY and SAAADI. Deletions cut 4 bases from V and 5 bases from J, with 11 bases between. CDR3 length: 14 amino acids. The CDR3 protein is CASSGWTENEKLFF. The CDR3 DNA reads TGCGCCAGCAGTGGATGGACGGAGAATGAAAAACTGTTTTTT.

This rearrangement joins TRBV2 to TRBJ1-1; 7 bases agree with TRBD1. Germline V gene lookup returns CDR1 SNHLY and CDR2 FYNNEI. This CDR3 is 15 amino acids long. The trim removed 6 bases at V and 0 bases at J, leaving 7 bases unmatched. The CDR3 here is CASREGQYMNTEAFF. CDR3 DNA: TGTGCCAGCAGAGAGGGACAGTACATGAACACTGAAGCTTTCTTT.

This sequence joins TRBV7-9 and TRBJ2-3, with D uncertain. From germline, CDR1 is SEHNR and CDR2 FQNEAQ (reference sequence). The CDR3 loop spans 12 amino acids. Trimming cost V 5 bases and J 9 bases, with 12 bases left between them. CDR3 in amino acids: CASSPTTGTQYF. Here the CDR3 DNA reads TGTGCCAGCAGCCCCACTACTGGGACGCAGTATTTT.

The chain recombines TRBV5-1 with TRBJ2-3, with TRBD1 as a possible D gene (7 bases). The germline V and J ends were trimmed by 2 bases and 3 bases, with 16 bases remaining between them. Germline loops: CDR1 SGHRS, CDR2 YFSETQ. This CDR3 has 16 amino acids. CDR3 DNA sequence: TGCGCCAGCAGCTTTATCGGGGGCAGGGGGACAGATACGCAGTATTTT. The encoded protein is CASSFIGGRGTDTQYF.

The chain links TRBV27 to TRBJ1-6, with TRBD1 matching 7 bases. J was trimmed by 0 bases and V by 8 bases; bases with no gene match: 7. The CDR3 loop spans 16 amino acids. Germline V gene sequence: CDR1 MNHEY, CDR2 SMNVEV (reference sequence). The CDR3 region has the DNA TGTGCCAGCCGACTAGACAGGGTCTCCTATAATTCACCCCTCCACTTT. It specifies CASRLDRVSYNSPLHF.

V usage is TRBV6-5 and J usage is TRBJ1-1; the D is unclear. Germline assignment: CDR1 MNHEY and CDR2 SVGAGI. The CDR3 covers 17 residues. With 2 bases removed from V and 1 base from J, the gap between germline ends came to 17 bases. CDR3 in amino acids: CASSYNTGSWGNTEAFF. CDR3 bases: TGTGCCAGCAGTTACAATACGGGGAGTTGGGGGAACACTGAAGCTTTCTTT.

This clonotype was detected only a few times. The chain is built from TRBV5-1 and TRBJ1-1; no reliable D call. Germline CDR1 SGHRS, CDR2 YFSETQ. V gave up 4 bases and J gave up 4 bases, with 14 bases separating them. The CDR3 is 14 residues long. CDR3 DNA sequence: TGCGCCAGCAGCAATCAGAGGCCCGGCACTGAAGCTTTCTTT. It translates to CASSNQRPGTEAFF.